These T cell receptor beta chains were read from a single sample in a study of blood T cells in healthy people across ages. TCRdb passed the 5' RACE reads through MiXCR, listing each CDR3 protein once. The sample holds fewer than 2 million distinct CDR3 sequences, about two fifths seen once. Sequenced material: blood. These receptor sequences come from a human donor in good health. Both conserved end residues are part of each CDR3. D genes are given only for firm matches. Size values are once, few and many counts, or a class for expanded clones, and some rows have none.

>.|14|.|TRBJ1-2|TRBV24-1
CATSGGGDAYGYTF
TGTGCCACCAGTGGAGGGGGGGATGCTTATGGCTACACCTTC
>.|13|.|TRBJ2-2|TRBV7-2
CASSPLDRGELFF
TGTGCCAGCAGTCCTCTGGACCGCGGGGAGCTGTTTTTT
>many|14|.|TRBJ2-2|TRBV7-2
CASSLVGNTGELFF
TGTGCCAGCAGCCTAGTGGGGAACACCGGGGAGCTGTTTTTT
>few|14|.|TRBJ2-1|TRBV2
CAGNREVVYNEQFF
TGTGCCGGCAACAGGGAGGTGGTCTACAATGAGCAGTTCTTC
>.|16|TRBD1|TRBJ1-3|TRBV12-3/TRBV12-4
CASKSGTGGSGNTIYF
TGTGCCAGCAAGTCCGGGACAGGGGGCTCTGGAAACACCATATATTTT
>.|16|TRBD1|TRBJ1-2|TRBV25-1
CASSEYLGQGNYGYTF
TGTGCCAGCAGTGAATACTTGGGACAGGGTAACTATGGCTACACCTTC
>.|13|.|TRBJ2-3|TRBV28
CATVKGGADTQYF
TGTGCCACAGTAAAAGGAGGCGCAGATACGCAGTATTTT
>few|15|.|TRBJ2-1|TRBV11-2
CASEYQAGQWGEQFF
TGTGCCAGCGAATACCAAGCAGGCCAATGGGGTGAGCAGTTCTTC
>few|15|.|TRBJ2-5|TRBV6-5
CANSYSGPSAETQYF
TGTGCCAACAGTTACTCGGGACCCAGCGCGGAGACCCAGTACTTC
>.|12|.|TRBJ2-5|TRBV7-2
CASSLGPSQQYF
TGTGCCAGCAGCTTAGGTCCGAGTCAGCAGTACTTC
>.|13|.|TRBJ1-2|TRBV7-2
CASSPPGFWGYTF
TGTGCCAGCAGCCCCCCCGGTTTCTGGGGCTACACCTTC
>few|14|.|TRBJ2-3|TRBV4-3
CASSPLDSTDTQYF
TGCGCCAGCAGCCCCTTGGACAGCACAGATACGCAGTATTTT
>.|14|.|TRBJ1-2|TRBV2
CASSAEPIGRGYTF
TGTGCCAGCAGTGCGGAGCCCATTGGGAGAGGCTACACCTTC
>many|13|.|TRBJ2-7|TRBV7-2
CASSQDILSEQYF
TGTGCCAGCAGTCAGGACATACTGTCCGAGCAGTACTTC
>.|14|.|TRBJ1-5|TRBV12-3/TRBV12-4
CASSFAASNQPQHF
TGTGCCAGCAGTTTTGCAGCAAGCAATCAGCCCCAGCATTTT
>many|15|.|TRBJ2-7|TRBV4-3
CASSQGTERSYEQYF
TGCGCCAGCAGCCAGGGGACGGAAAGGTCCTACGAGCAGTACTTC
>.|15|.|TRBJ1-5|TRBV15
CATSNIGGGNQPQHF
TGTGCCACCAGCAACATCGGGGGGGGCAATCAGCCCCAGCATTTT
>many|14|.|TRBJ2-3|TRBV4-2
CASSQGRGSDTQYF
TGTGCCAGCAGCCAAGGGAGGGGTTCAGATACGCAGTATTTT
>few|14|.|TRBJ2-7|TRBV27
CASSPWDGTYEQYF
TGTGCCAGCAGTCCTTGGGACGGCACCTACGAGCAGTACTTC
>.|14|.|TRBJ2-1|TRBV6-2/TRBV6-3
CASTGGAPYNEQFF
TGTGCCAGCACCGGCGGGGCGCCCTACAATGAGCAGTTCTTC
>few|14|.|TRBJ2-7|TRBV7-2
CASSPQSSYNEQYF
TGTGCCAGCAGCCCACAGAGCTCCTACAATGAGCAGTACTTC
>few|14|.|TRBJ2-3|TRBV12-3/TRBV12-4
CASSLGRGLSAQYF
TGTGCCAGCAGTTTAGGGCGGGGTTTAAGTGCGCAGTATTTT
>.|13|.|TRBJ1-2|TRBV7-2
CASSLYPGQGYTF
TGTGCCAGCAGCTTATATCCGGGGCAGGGCTACACCTTC
>.|13|TRBD1|TRBJ1-2|TRBV29-1
CSGQRGTGAGYTF
TGCAGCGGTCAACGCGGGACAGGGGCAGGCTACACCTTC
>once|17|TRBD1|TRBJ2-7|TRBV11-1
CASSPFSPGQGLYEQYF
TGTGCCAGCAGCCCGTTTTCTCCGGGACAGGGGCTGTACGAGCAGTACTTC
>.|15|.|TRBJ1-5|TRBV5-1
CASSLRGQPNQPQHF
TGCGCCAGCAGCTTGAGAGGGCAACCCAATCAGCCCCAGCATTTT
>.|15|TRBD1|TRBJ2-7|TRBV27
CASTPYGTGYYEQYF
TGTGCCAGCACCCCATACGGGACAGGGTACTACGAGCAGTACTTC
>few|16|TRBD1|TRBJ2-3|TRBV24-1
CATSELGQGGTDTQYF
TGTGCCACCAGTGAGCTGGGACAGGGGGGCACAGATACGCAGTATTTT
>.|11|.|TRBJ2-3|TRBV5-1
CAGILGDTQYF
TGCGCCGGCATTCTGGGAGATACGCAGTATTTT
>.|14|.|TRBJ2-7|TRBV19
CASRGSPDSYEQYF
TGTGCCAGTAGGGGCAGTCCAGACTCCTACGAGCAGTACTTC
>.|11|.|TRBJ1-1|TRBV5-1
CASSLGIHIFF
TGCGCCAGCAGCTTGGGGATCCACATTTTCTTT
>once|14|.|TRBJ1-4|TRBV20-1
CSARDWGGSEKLFF
TGCAGTGCTAGAGATTGGGGAGGGTCCGAAAAACTGTTTTTT
>.|15|TRBD2|TRBJ2-3|TRBV20-1
CSADPTSGGAGTQYF
TGCAGTGCTGATCCCACTAGCGGGGGGGCGGGTACGCAGTATTTT
>few|12|.|TRBJ2-7|TRBV15
CATGGTAYEQYF
TGTGCCACCGGCGGGACAGCCTACGAGCAGTACTTC
>.|13|.|TRBJ1-2|TRBV29-1
CSVEDLAWGGYTF
TGCAGCGTTGAAGATCTGGCCTGGGGTGGCTACACCTTC
>.|14|.|TRBJ1-2|TRBV4-3
CASSQAFSPDILTF
TGCGCCAGCAGCCAAGCCTTCTCCCCGGACATCCTCACCTTC
>.|16|TRBD2|TRBJ2-5|TRBV7-6
CASSLGAQGLAREQYF
TGTGCCAGCAGCCTAGGGGCCCAAGGACTAGCGCGGGAGCAGTACTTC
>few|13|TRBD1|TRBJ1-1|TRBV6-1
CATKRQGLTEAFF
TGTGCCACCAAGAGACAGGGATTGACTGAAGCTTTCTTT
>many|15|.|TRBJ1-5|TRBV28
CASSGPRHSNQPQHF
TGTGCCAGCAGTGGACCTCGGCATAGCAATCAGCCCCAGCATTTT
>once|15|.|TRBJ1-2|TRBV5-5
CASSLVKTGIDGYTF
TGTGCCAGCAGCTTGGTGAAAACAGGGATTGACGGCTACACCTTC
>.|14|.|TRBJ2-4|TRBV6-5
CASGDRIGANIQYF
TGTGCCAGCGGTGACCGGATAGGGGCCAACATTCAGTACTTC
>few|18|TRBD2|TRBJ2-3|TRBV7-9
CASSLRFVGRAGTDTQYF
TGTGCCAGCAGCTTAAGATTCGTTGGGAGGGCTGGCACAGATACGCAGTATTTT
>few|14|.|TRBJ1-1|TRBV5-6
CASSLAPPATEAFF
TGTGCCAGCAGCTTGGCCCCCCCAGCCACTGAAGCTTTCTTT
>few|12|.|TRBJ1-1|TRBV29-1
CSVEAVRTEAFF
TGCAGCGTTGAAGCCGTTCGAACTGAAGCTTTCTTT
>.|14|TRBD2|TRBJ2-7|TRBV7-9
CASSFVRLAEEQYF
TGTGCCAGCAGCTTCGTGAGACTAGCGGAGGAGCAGTACTTC
>.|17|.|TRBJ2-1|TRBV4-2
CASSQEVLTTNHNEQFF
TGTGCCAGCAGCCAAGAAGTTCTGACGACTAACCACAATGAGCAGTTCTTC
>.|16|TRBD2|TRBJ2-7|TRBV10-3
CAISESLAGGLYEQYF
TGTGCCATCAGTGAGTCCCTAGCGGGGGGGCTCTACGAGCAGTACTTC
>few|15|TRBD1|TRBJ2-7|TRBV24-1
CATSDGGTGTYEQYF
TGTGCCACCAGTGATGGTGGGACAGGGACCTACGAGCAGTACTTC
>many|11|.|TRBJ1-4|TRBV29-1
CSVWWQEKLFF
TGCAGCGTCTGGTGGCAGGAAAAACTGTTTTTT
>.|15|TRBD1|TRBJ2-1|TRBV5-1
CASSPPGTGGDEQFF
TGCGCCAGCAGCCCCCCCGGGACAGGGGGCGATGAGCAGTTCTTC
>.|16|TRBD1|TRBJ1-4|TRBV7-9
CASSWGQGTTNEKLFF
TGTGCCAGCAGCTGGGGACAGGGAACAACTAATGAAAAACTGTTTTTT
>.|14|TRBD1|TRBJ2-3|TRBV18
CASSPDRGKDTQYF
TGTGCCAGCTCACCGGACAGGGGGAAAGATACGCAGTATTTT
>.|16|TRBD1|TRBJ2-1|TRBV7-9
CASSLGWDRLYNEQFF
TGTGCCAGCAGCTTAGGCTGGGACAGGCTGTACAATGAGCAGTTCTTC
>.|14|.|TRBJ2-5|TRBV6-2/TRBV6-3
CASSYGDSRKIQYF
TGTGCCAGCAGTTACGGGGATAGCAGGAAGATCCAGTACTTC
>many|14|TRBD1|TRBJ1-2|TRBV2
CASSGQGTNYGYTF
TGTGCCAGCAGTGGACAGGGGACCAACTATGGCTACACCTTC